Sequencing of this T cell receptor (beta chain) was carried out in a study of blood T cell repertoires in COVID-19. The protocol was immunoSEQ multiplex PCR, while the TCRdb copy is restricted to in-frame clones and leaves out a portion. The sample lists fewer than 140,000 clones, roughly two thirds seen once, with 0.9% in the top ten. The germline V and J ends were trimmed by 3 bases and 1 base, with 12 bases remaining between them. The CDR3 is made up of 15 amino acids. Germline CDR1 ENHRY, CDR2 SYGVKD. The V gene is TRBV10-3, the J gene TRBJ1-1; D gene ambiguous. The receptor was derived from a human donor with acute or convalescent COVID-19. The donor label of this sample is uncertain. Sequenced input: peripheral blood. The CDR3 coding sequence is TGTGCCATCAGTGATCCCGGAGCCCGGAACACTGAAGCTTTCTTT. Its protein product is CAISDPGARNTEAFF.